Sequencing of this TCR beta chain was carried out in a study of shared clonotypes between healthy human individuals (dated by TCRdb to 2018 to 2020). About the full investigation: The cohort comprised a couple of women and a few men aged 18 to 49 years. Per donor, three plates each were used for CD4 naive and CD4 memory, two for CD8 naive, and one for CD8 memory. The study deeply sequenced blood TCR repertoires of about 5 healthy adults to estimate repertoire size and the extent of clonotype sharing between individuals. To increase sequencing depth and limit assay-specific biases, TCR repertoire library preparation and sequencing were carried out by different laboratories using diverse techniques. Per donor, leukapheresis produced somewhere between about 0.94 and 9 billion PBMCs.

The full study reports these points: Incomplete sequencing was indicated by rarefaction of sorted-subset datasets, despite the large sequencing depth. Sampling was restricted to blood, and TCR repertoires in tissues likely differ from the TCR repertoires found in blood. The genetic and exposure-history diversity represented was limited by the small number of donors. Higher generation probabilities were observed for clonotypes shared by all four sorted-subset donors than for non-shared clonotypes. Based on pairwise subsampling, the degree of clonotype sharing among donors was expected to be affected by sequencing depth. When a handful of donors were compared, the shared fraction of clonotypes was about 5.2% for naive CD4, around 4% for naive CD8, about 2.5% for memory CD4, and 0.35% to 0.4% for memory CD8. Naive subsets generally had larger estimated clonotype richness than memory subsets.

Details on this clone: Its antigen remains undetermined. Per-nucleotide qualities are absent, and no much larger clonotype sits a single base away.

The donors were healthy, HIV-negative adults with no recently reported acute infections or vaccinations. All donors were Caucasian adults living in Nashville, Tennessee, USA. Magnetic negative selection was used to enrich CD4+ T cells, after which naive cells were positively selected on CD45RA and the negative fraction became the memory subset. After blood collection by leukapheresis, PBMCs were isolated using Ficoll-Histopaque density gradient centrifugation and then cryopreserved in the vapor phase of liquid nitrogen. Analytical flow cytometry was used to check the purity and quantity of every magnetically sorted T cell population. Each sorted fraction had its genomic DNA isolated and then quantified by UV absorbance on a Nanodrop 2000c. Using the deep immunoSEQ assay, TCR CDR3 regions were amplified from genomic DNA by multiplex PCR. Extracted genomic DNA from each cell subset was spread evenly across all wells of several immunoSEQ 96-well plates, with each plate serving as a replicate. For sorted subsets, each replicate PCR was loaded with around 200 ng genomic DNA, equivalent to 30,000 to 35,000 T cell genomes. Purified libraries were quantified with a Qubit 3.0 fluorometer, sized on a Bioanalyzer 2100, and re-quantified with the KAPA Library Quantification kit. Every immunoSEQ 96-well plate was sequenced on a dedicated single-read 150-cycle Illumina NextSeq 550 flow cell. Per the original workflow: Because the immunoSEQ output included only junctional sequences and no quality scores, the filtering could not be the same as the filtering used for full-length reads. Sequences were annotated with PyIR, a Python wrapper for IgBLAST v1.9, and V/J genes and CDR3 were assigned using IMGT germline references. Any read was removed if the V/J assignment was weak (E-value above 1e-6), the CDR3 was missing, or the read contained stop codons, out-of-frame junctions, or ambiguous translated residues. V3J clonotypes were defined by identical inferred V gene, J gene, and CDR3 amino acid sequence. Percentage overlap between repertoires was computed as shared unique clonotypes divided by the size of the smaller repertoire. Richness of each repertoire was evaluated using RTK rarefaction, the Chao1 estimator, and Recon v2.1 estimates of unobserved clonotypes. For all TCRbeta clonotypes obtained by the gDNA method from four donors, generation probabilities were computed with OLGA. TCRdb's version of the immuneACCESS table is confined to in-frame rearrangements and falls short of the full clone set. An unresolved V gene accounts for under half of the shortfall where checked; the remainder is of unknown origin. The V and J calls and clone size are taken from that table; D and trimming were inferred from the DNA. The sample records 980,000 or so clones, over 60% of which are singletons. Around 1.4% of the sample rests with the top ten.

V loses 3 bases of germline sequence and J loses 0 bases, and the interval between the two ends is 7 bases. The CDR3 runs 14 residues from the cysteine to the phenylalanine. CDR3 DNA is the only sequence kept; it has 42 bases, read in frame from the first base. CDR1 and CDR2 are drawn from the germline V gene: SGHVS, FNYEAQ. The sequence joins TRBV7-6 to TRBJ2-3; a confident D gene designation cannot be given. The source of this sequence is a man younger than 35 in good health. The sample consisted of memory CD4+ T cells sorted from blood. According to the study, the label for this sample's cell subset or site signals: CD45RA-negative fraction. The DNA is as follows: TGTGCCAGCAGCTTTCGACTCAGCACAGATACGCAGTATTTT. This sequence encodes CASSFRLSTDTQYF.